The 9 T cell receptor beta chains below all came from one sample that was sequenced in a study of cytomegalovirus exposure and HLA in healthy donors. Researchers ran the PCR with 60 Vbeta and 13 Jbeta primers. This table comes from immunoSEQ multiplex PCR, and its TCRdb copy is limited to in-frame clones, with some not included. The data hold about 110,000 clones, with around 79% observed a single time. The sample taken for sequencing was PBMCs. The source of these receptors is a woman aged 25-40 years in good health and CMV-seronegative.

The J gene is TRBJ1-4, the V gene TRBV5-1; a weak D match, TRBD1 (5 bases). The CDR3 covers 16 residues. The V end lost 0 bases, the J end lost 8 bases, and 17 bases lay between the germline ends. In germline, CDR1 is SGHRS, CDR2 YFSETQ. Written as DNA, the CDR3 is TGCGCCAGCAGCTTGGCCGGACAAGGGAATGGGGAAAAACTGTTTTTT. Residues: CASSLAGQGNGEKLFF.

This clone was counted a single time. The rearrangement links TRBV27 to TRBJ1-1, with D possibly being TRBD1 (6 bases). V gave up 6 bases and J gave up 5 bases, with 16 bases separating them. CDR3 length equals 14 residues. Per the germline V gene, CDR1 is MNHEY and CDR2 is SMNVEV (reference sequence). The CDR3 bases are TGTGCCAGCAGCTCGACAGGTCGTGAGACTGAAGCTTTCTTT. It is translated as CASSSTGRETEAFF.

The rearrangement links TRBV11-1 to TRBJ1-1; 8 nucleotides line up with TRBD1. V was pared by 4 bases and J by 1 base, with 5 bases of the junction left unmatched. This CDR3 is built from 15 residues. CDR1 and CDR2 (germline): SGHAT, FQDESV (reference sequence). CDR3 bases: TGTGCCAGCAGCTCTCAACAGGGGGGGAACACTGAAGCTTTCTTT. Encoded protein: CASSSQQGGNTEAFF.

CDR3 sequence reads: CAIAEDRDTQYF. The CDR3 nucleotides are TGTGCCATCGCTGAGGACAGAGATACGCAGTATTTT. V usage is TRBV6-1 and J usage is TRBJ2-3; possibly TRBD1 for D (6 bases). V was cut by 10 bases and J by 5 bases, with 13 bases left in between. CDR3 size: 12 residues. CDR1 MNHNS and CDR2 SASEGT come from the germline V gene.

The V and J genes are TRBV5-6 and TRBJ2-7; possibly TRBD1 for D (5 bases). Trimming shortened V by 0 bases and J by 6 bases, and 16 bases separated the two germline ends. The CDR3 length is 15 residues. Germline loops: CDR1 SGHDT, CDR2 YYEEEE. The CDR3 sequence is CASSLAAGIGGEQYF. CDR3 bases: TGTGCCAGCAGCTTGGCGGCAGGGATTGGTGGCGAGCAGTACTTC.

The rearrangement uses TRBV30 and TRBJ2-7; D perhaps matches TRBD2 (7 bases). In germline, CDR1 is GTSNPN, CDR2 SVGIG (reference sequence). This CDR3 has 14 amino acids. Between the trimmed V and J ends, which lost 0 bases and 0 bases, there was a span of 9 bases. CDR3 DNA sequence: TGTGCCTGGAGTGTAGGGGGGGTCTCCTACGAGCAGTACTTC. Its protein is CAWSVGGVSYEQYF. Combining the CDR3 with reference TRBV30 and TRBJ2-7 gives the whole variable domain SQTIHQWPATLVQPVGSPLSLECTVEGTSNPNLYWYRQAAGRGLQLLFYSVGIGQISSEVPQNLSASRPQDRQFILSSKKLLLSDSGFYLCAWSVGGVSYEQYFGPGTRLTVT.

The chain couples TRBV7-2 to TRBJ2-3, with TRBD2 matching over 7 bases. CDR1 SGHTA and CDR2 FQGNSA come from the germline V gene. CDR3 size: 15 residues. V was clipped by 8 bases and J by 1 base; unmatched bases: 9. The CDR3 reads CASGERGDRTDTQYF. Written as DNA, the CDR3 is TGTGCCAGCGGCGAGCGGGGAGACCGCACAGATACGCAGTATTTT. The whole variable domain, remainder taken from reference TRBV7-2 and TRBJ2-3, is GAGVSQSPSNKVTEKGKDVELRCDPISGHTALYWYRQSLGQGLEFLIYFQGNSAPDKSGLPSDRFSAERTGGSVSTLTIQRTQQEDSAVYLCASGERGDRTDTQYFGPGTRLTVL.

The chain couples TRBV29-1 to TRBJ1-5; TRBD1 might be the D (6 bases). Trimming shortened V by 6 bases and J by 6 bases, and 18 bases separated the two germline ends. This CDR3 contains 14 residues. The germline CDR1 and CDR2 sequences are SQVTM and ANQGSEA. The chain's CDR3 is CSVSGGRGSQPQHF. In nucleotides, the CDR3 is TGCAGCGTATCCGGGGGCCGCGGGAGTCAGCCCCAGCATTTT.

The rearrangement links TRBV11-1 to TRBJ2-5; 8 bases are shared with TRBD1. The CDR3 runs to 16 residues. Germline CDR1 and CDR2: SGHAT and FQDESV (reference sequence). V was clipped by 8 bases and J by 6 bases; unmatched bases: 17. In DNA, the CDR3 is TGTGCCAGCTCTGACAGGGGCCTCCTCGGTAGTCAGACCCAGTACTTC. This encodes CASSDRGLLGSQTQYF.